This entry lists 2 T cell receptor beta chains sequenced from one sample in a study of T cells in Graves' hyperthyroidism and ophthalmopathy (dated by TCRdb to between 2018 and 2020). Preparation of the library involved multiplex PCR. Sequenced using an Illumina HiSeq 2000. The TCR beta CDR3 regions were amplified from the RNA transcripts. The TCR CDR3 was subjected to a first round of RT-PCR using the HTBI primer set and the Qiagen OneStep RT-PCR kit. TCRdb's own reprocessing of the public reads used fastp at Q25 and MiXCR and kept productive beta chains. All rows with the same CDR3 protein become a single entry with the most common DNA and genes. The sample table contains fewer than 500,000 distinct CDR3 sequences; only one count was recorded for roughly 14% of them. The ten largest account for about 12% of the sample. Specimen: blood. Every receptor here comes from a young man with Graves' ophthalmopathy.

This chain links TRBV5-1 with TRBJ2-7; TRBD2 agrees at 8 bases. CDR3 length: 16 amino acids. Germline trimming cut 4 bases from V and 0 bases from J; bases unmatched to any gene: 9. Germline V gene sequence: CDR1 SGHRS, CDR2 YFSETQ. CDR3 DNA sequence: TGCGCCAGCAGCCCGGAGGGTAGCGGGGTCTCCTACGAGCAGTACTTC. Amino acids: CASSPEGSGVSYEQYF.

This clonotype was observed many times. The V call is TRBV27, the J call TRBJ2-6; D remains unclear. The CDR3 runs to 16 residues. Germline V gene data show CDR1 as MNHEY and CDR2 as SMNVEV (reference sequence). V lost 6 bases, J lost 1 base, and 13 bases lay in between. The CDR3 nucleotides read TGTGCCAGCAGCCCCGGCAGACGATCTGGGGCCAACGTCCTGACTTTC. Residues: CASSPGRRSGANVLTF. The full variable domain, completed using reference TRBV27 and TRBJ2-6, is EAQVTQNPRYLITVTGKKLTVTCSQNMNHEYMSWYRQDPGLGLRQIYYSMNVEVTDKGDVPEGYKVSRKEKRNFPLILESPSPNQTSLYFCASSPGRRSGANVLTFGAGSRLTVL.